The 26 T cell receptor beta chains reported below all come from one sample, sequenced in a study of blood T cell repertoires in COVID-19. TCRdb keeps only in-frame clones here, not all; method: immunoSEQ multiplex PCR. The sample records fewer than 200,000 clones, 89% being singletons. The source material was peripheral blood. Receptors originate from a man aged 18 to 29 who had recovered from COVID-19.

The CDR3 sequence: CASNSPSRGNEQFF. CDR3 sequence (DNA): TGTGCCAGCAACTCACCCTCCAGGGGCAATGAGCAGTTCTTC. The rearrangement joins TRBV27 to TRBJ2-1; TRBD1 might be the D (6 bases). CDR3 size: 14 residues. Germline CDR1 and CDR2: MNHEY and SMNVEV (reference sequence). The V end was cut by 7 bases, the J end by 6 bases, with 16 bases between.

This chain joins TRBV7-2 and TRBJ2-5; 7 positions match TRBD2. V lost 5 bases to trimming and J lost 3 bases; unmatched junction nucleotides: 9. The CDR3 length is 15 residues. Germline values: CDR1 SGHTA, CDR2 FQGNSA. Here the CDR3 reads CASSPQGGREETQYF. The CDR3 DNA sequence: TGTGCCAGCAGCCCTCAGGGCGGGAGAGAAGAGACCCAGTACTTC.

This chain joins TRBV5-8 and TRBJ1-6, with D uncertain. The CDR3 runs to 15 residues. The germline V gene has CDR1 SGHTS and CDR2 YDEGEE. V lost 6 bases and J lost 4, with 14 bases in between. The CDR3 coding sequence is TGTGCCAGCACAGAAGTGGGCGCGTATAATTCACCCCTCCACTTT. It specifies CASTEVGAYNSPLHF.

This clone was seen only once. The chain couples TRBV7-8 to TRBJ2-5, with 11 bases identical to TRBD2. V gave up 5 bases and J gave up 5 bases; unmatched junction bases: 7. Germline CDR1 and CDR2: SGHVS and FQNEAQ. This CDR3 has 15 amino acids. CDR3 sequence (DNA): TGTGCCAGCAGCCAGACTAGCGGGGACGGGGAGACCCAGTACTTC. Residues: CASSQTSGDGETQYF.

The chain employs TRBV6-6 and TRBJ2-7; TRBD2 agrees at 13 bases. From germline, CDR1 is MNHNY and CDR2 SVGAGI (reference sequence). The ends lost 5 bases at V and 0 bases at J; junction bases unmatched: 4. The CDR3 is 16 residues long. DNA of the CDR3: TGTGCCAGCAGTACCGGGACTAGCGGGACCTCCTACGAGCAGTACTTC. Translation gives CASSTGTSGTSYEQYF.

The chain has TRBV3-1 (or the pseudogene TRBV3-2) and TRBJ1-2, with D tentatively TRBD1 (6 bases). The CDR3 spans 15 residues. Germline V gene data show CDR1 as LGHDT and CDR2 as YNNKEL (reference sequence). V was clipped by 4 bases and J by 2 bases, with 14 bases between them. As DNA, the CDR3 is TGTGCCAGCAGCCCGCAGGGACAAACGAACTATGGCTACACCTTC. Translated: CASSPQGQTNYGYTF.

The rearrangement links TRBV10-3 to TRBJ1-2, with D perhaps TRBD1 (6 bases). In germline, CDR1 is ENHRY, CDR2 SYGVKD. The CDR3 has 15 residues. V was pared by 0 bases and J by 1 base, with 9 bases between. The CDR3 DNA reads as TGTGCCATCAGTGAGTCGACAGGTAGTAACTATGGCTACACCTTC. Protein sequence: CAISESTGSNYGYTF.

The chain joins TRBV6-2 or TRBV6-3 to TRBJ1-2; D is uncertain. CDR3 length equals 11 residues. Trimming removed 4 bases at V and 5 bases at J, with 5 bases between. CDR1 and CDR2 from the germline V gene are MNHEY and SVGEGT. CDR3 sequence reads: CASSFGYGYTF. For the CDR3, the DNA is TGTGCCAGCAGTTTCGGGTATGGCTACACCTTC.

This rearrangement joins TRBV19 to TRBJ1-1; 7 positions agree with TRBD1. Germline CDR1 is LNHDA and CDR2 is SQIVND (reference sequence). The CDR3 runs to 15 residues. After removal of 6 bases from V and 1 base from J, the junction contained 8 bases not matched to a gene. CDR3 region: CASSRQGITNTEAFF. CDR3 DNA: TGTGCCAGTAGCAGACAGGGAATTACGAACACTGAAGCTTTCTTT.

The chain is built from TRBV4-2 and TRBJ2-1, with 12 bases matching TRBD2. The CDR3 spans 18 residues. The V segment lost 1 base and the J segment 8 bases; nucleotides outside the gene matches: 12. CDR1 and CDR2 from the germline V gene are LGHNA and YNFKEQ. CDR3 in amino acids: CASSQVSLAGGPNDEQFF. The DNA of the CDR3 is TGTGCCAGCAGCCAAGTGAGTCTAGCGGGAGGGCCGAACGATGAGCAGTTCTTC.

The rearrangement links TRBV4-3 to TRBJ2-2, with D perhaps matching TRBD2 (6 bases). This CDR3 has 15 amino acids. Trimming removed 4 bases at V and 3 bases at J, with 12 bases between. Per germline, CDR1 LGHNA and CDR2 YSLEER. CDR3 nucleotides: TGCGCCAGCAGCCGTCTAGCGTGGGACACCGGGGAGCTGTTTTTT. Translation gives CASSRLAWDTGELFF.

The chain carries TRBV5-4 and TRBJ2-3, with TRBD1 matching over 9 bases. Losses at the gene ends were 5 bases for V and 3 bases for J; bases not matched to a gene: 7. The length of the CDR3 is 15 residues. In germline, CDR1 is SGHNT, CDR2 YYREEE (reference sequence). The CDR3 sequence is CASSPGQGRTDTQYF. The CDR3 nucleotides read TGTGCCAGCAGTCCCGGACAGGGGAGAACAGATACGCAGTATTTT.

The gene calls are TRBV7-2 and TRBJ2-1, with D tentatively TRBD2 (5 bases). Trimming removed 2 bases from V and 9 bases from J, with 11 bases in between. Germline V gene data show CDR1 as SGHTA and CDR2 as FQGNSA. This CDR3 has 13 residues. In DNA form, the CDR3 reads TGTGCCAGCAGCTTAAAGGACTCCACTGAGCAGTTCTTC. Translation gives CASSLKDSTEQFF. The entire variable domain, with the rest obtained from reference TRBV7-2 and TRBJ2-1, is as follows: GAGVSQSPSNKVTEKGKDVELRCDPISGHTALYWYRQSLGQGLEFLIYFQGNSAPDKSGLPSDRFSAERTGGSVSTLTIQRTQQEDSAVYLCASSLKDSTEQFFGPGTRLTVL.

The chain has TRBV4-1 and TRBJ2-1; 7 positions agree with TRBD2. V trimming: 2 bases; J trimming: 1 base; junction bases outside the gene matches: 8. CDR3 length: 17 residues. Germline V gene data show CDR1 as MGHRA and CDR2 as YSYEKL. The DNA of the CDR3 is TGCGCCAGCAGCCAAAGGCCAGCTAGCGGATCCTACAATGAGCAGTTCTTC. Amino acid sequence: CASSQRPASGSYNEQFF.

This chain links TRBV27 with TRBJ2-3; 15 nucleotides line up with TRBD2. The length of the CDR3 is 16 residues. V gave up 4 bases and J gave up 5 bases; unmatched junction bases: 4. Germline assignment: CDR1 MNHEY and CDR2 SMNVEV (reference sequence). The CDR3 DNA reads TGTGCCAGCAGTTCCCGGACTAGCGGGAGGGGAGATACGCAGTATTTT. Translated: CASSSRTSGRGDTQYF.

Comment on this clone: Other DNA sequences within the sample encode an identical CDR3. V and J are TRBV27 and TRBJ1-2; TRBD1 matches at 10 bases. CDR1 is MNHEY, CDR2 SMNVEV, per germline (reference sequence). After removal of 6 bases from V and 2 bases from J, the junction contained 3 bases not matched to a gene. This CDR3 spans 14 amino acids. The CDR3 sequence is CASSLTGGNYGYTF. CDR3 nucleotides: TGTGCCAGCAGCCTGACAGGGGGCAACTATGGCTACACCTTC.

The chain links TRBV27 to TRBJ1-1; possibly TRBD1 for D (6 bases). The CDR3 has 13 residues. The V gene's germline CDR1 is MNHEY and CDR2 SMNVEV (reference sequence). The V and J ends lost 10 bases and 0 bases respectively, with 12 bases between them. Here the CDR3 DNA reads TGTGCCACCCAGGACAGATTGAACACTGAAGCTTTCTTT. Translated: CATQDRLNTEAFF.

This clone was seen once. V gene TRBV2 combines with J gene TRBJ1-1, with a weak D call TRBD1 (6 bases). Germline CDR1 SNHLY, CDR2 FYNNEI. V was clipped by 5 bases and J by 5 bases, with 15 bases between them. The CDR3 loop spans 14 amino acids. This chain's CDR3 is CASSTGREKTEAFF. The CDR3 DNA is TGTGCCAGCAGTACAGGGAGGGAGAAGACTGAAGCTTTCTTT.

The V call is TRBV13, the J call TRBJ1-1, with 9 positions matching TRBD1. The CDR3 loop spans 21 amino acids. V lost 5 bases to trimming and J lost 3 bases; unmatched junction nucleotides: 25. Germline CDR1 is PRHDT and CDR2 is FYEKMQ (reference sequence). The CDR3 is CASSPIGQGISPILFHTEAFF. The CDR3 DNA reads TGTGCCAGCAGCCCCATAGGACAGGGGATTTCCCCAATCCTTTTTCACACTGAAGCTTTCTTT.

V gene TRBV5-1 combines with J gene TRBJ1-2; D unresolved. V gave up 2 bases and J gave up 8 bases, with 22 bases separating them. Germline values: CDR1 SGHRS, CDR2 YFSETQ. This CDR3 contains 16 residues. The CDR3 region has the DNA TGCGCCAGCAGCTTCTCCCTCGCGGCAAACCCCCGAGGCTACACCTTC. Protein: CASSFSLAANPRGYTF. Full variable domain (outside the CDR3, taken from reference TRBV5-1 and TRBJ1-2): KAGVTQTPRYLIKTRGQQVTLSCSPISGHRSVSWYQQTPGQGLQFLFEYFSETQRNKGNFPGRFSGRQFSNSRSEMNVSTLELGDSALYLCASSFSLAANPRGYTFGSGTRLTVV.

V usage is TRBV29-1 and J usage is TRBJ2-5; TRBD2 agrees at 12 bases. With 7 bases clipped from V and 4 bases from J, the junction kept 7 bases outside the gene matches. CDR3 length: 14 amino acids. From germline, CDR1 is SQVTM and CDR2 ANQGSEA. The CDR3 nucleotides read TGCAGCGCTCGCTCTAGCGGGAGGGGAGAGACCCAGTACTTC. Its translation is CSARSSGRGETQYF.

CDR3 in DNA: TGTGCCAGCAGCTCAGCGGGGGGGGGCACAGATACGCAGTATTTT. Its translation is CASSSAGGGTDTQYF. This rearrangement joins TRBV5-4 to TRBJ2-3; TRBD2 aligns across 10 bases. The germline V gene has CDR1 SGHNT and CDR2 YYREEE (reference sequence). The length of the CDR3 is 15 residues. The trim removed 3 bases at V and 1 base at J, leaving 2 bases unmatched.

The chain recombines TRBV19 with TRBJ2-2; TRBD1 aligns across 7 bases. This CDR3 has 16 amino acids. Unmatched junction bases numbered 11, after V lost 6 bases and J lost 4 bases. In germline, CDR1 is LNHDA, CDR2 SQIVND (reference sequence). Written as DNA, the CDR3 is TGTGCCAGTAGGGTAGCTGAGACAGGGACCACCGGGGAGCTGTTTTTT. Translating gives CASRVAETGTTGELFF.

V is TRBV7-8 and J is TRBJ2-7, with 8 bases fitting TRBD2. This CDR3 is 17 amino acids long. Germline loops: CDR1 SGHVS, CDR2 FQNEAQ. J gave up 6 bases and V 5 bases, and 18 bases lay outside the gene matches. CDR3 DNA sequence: TGTGCCAGCAGCGAAAAGGGCAAGCGGGAGCTACCGGGCGAGCAGTACTTC. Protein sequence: CASSEKGKRELPGEQYF.

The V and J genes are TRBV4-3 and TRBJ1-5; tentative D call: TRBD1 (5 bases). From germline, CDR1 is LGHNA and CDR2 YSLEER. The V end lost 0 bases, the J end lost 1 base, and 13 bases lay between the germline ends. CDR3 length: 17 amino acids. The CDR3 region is CASSQERVRGSNQPQHF. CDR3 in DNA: TGCGCCAGCAGCCAAGAGAGAGTCCGGGGGAGCAATCAGCCCCAGCATTTT.

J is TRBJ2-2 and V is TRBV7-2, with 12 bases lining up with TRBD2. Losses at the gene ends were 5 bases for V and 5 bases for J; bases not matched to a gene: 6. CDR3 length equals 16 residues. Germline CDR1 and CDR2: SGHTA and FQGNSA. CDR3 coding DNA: TGTGCCAGCAGCAGACTAGCGGGAGCCGGAACCGGGGAGCTGTTTTTT. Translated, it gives CASSRLAGAGTGELFF.